The 18 T cell receptor beta chains listed next were all sequenced from one sample in a study of CD8+ T cells in alopecia areata. Following RNA extraction, reverse transcription yielded cDNA that acted as the sequencing template. Libraries were prepared by immunoSEQ multiplex PCR; TCRdb keeps only in-frame clonotypes and omits some of them. The table records about 90,000 clones, around 40% of them present only once. Treatment described: oral pan-JAK inhibitor, 5-10 mg twice daily. Specimen: CD8+ T cells sorted from blood, collected at week 24, from a patient treated with tofacitinib. The receptors here all came from a human donor with alopecia areata.

J is TRBJ2-3 and V is TRBV7-2; D is ambiguous. CDR3 length equals 14 residues. CDR1 is SGHTA and CDR2 is FQGNSA in the germline V gene. Trimming cost V 0 bases and J 4 bases, with 8 bases left between them. The CDR3 reads CASSLALGSDTQYF. CDR3 DNA: TGTGCCAGCAGCTTAGCGCTAGGGTCAGATACGCAGTATTTT.

V and J are TRBV13 and TRBJ1-1, with no clear D. The CDR3 covers 12 residues. Germline-derived CDR1 and CDR2 are PRHDT and FYEKMQ (reference sequence). Trimming took 4 bases from V and 2 from J, leaving 5 bases between them. Here the CDR3 DNA reads TGTGCCAGCAGCTGGGGTAACACTGAAGCTTTCTTT. Translating gives CASSWGNTEAFF.

The chain has TRBV29-1 and TRBJ2-3, with D possibly called TRBD1 or TRBD2 (5 bases each). The CDR3 extends over 19 amino acids. V lost 4 bases and J 2 bases, leaving 28 bases between the germline ends. Germline CDR1 is SQVTM and CDR2 is ANQGSEA. As DNA, the CDR3 is TGCAGCGTTGGTTTGGACACGGGTCAGGACGGGAACCCCACAGATACGCAGTATTTT. Its translation is CSVGLDTGQDGNPTDTQYF.

The chain uses TRBV30 and TRBJ2-7; TRBD2 matches at 12 bases. The V segment lost 3 bases and the J segment 12 bases; nucleotides outside the gene matches: 12. This CDR3 is built from 14 residues. CDR1 and CDR2 (germline): GTSNPN, SVGIG (reference sequence). Written as DNA, the CDR3 is TGTGCCTGGAGCCCGATGACTAGCGGGGGTGATACGTACTTC. This translates into CAWSPMTSGGDTYF.

This clone turned up a few times. V gene TRBV13 combines with J gene TRBJ2-7, with 12 bases lining up with TRBD2. J gave up 0 bases and V 5 bases, and 5 bases lay outside the gene matches. This CDR3 is 16 amino acids long. CDR1 and CDR2 from the germline V gene are PRHDT and FYEKMQ (reference sequence). The CDR3 loop is CASSTWTSGNSYEQYF. CDR3 bases: TGTGCCAGCAGCACCTGGACTAGCGGGAACTCCTACGAGCAGTACTTC.

The CDR3 coding sequence is TGTGCCAGCAGCTTGTCGGAAAACTATGGCTACACCTTC. This encodes CASSLSENYGYTF. The V call is TRBV5-6, the J call TRBJ1-2; D unresolved. Trimming took off 1 base at V and 2 bases at J, with 6 bases between the two ends. CDR3 length: 13 residues. Germline-derived CDR1 and CDR2 are SGHDT and YYEEEE.

This chain uses TRBV6-5 with TRBJ1-1; D perhaps matches TRBD1 (5 bases). Germline V gene data show CDR1 as MNHEY and CDR2 as SVGAGI. The germline V and J ends were trimmed by 2 bases and 5 bases, with 9 bases remaining between them. The CDR3 loop spans 13 amino acids. The CDR3 DNA is TGTGCCAGCAGTTACAGGGGTGGGACTGAAGCTTTCTTT. This sequence encodes CASSYRGGTEAFF.

The chain has TRBV5-1 and TRBJ2-7; perhaps D is TRBD1 or TRBD2 (5 bases each). The V gene lost 0 bases and the J gene lost 4 bases, with 11 bases spanning the gap. This CDR3 has 14 amino acids. From germline, CDR1 is SGHRS and CDR2 YFSETQ. The CDR3, as DNA: TGCGCCAGCAGCTTGGAGGGGAGTGTGTACGAGCAGTACTTC. Its translation is CASSLEGSVYEQYF.

In DNA form, the CDR3 reads TGCGCCAGCAGCTTGGAAGATGGGGGAGAGCCCCAGCATTTT. This gives the protein CASSLEDGGEPQHF. This rearrangement joins TRBV5-1 to TRBJ1-5, with a weak D call TRBD1 (5 bases). This CDR3 region has 14 residues. CDR1 SGHRS and CDR2 YFSETQ come from the germline V gene. The germline V and J ends were trimmed by 0 bases and 8 bases, with 12 bases remaining between them.

This clone was counted only a few times. This chain links TRBV29-1 with TRBJ2-2; 9 nucleotides align to TRBD2. The CDR3 contains 18 residues. CDR1 and CDR2 (germline): SQVTM, ANQGSEA. V lost 6 bases, J lost 7 bases, and 21 bases stayed unmatched. The CDR3 nucleotides read TGCAGCGTCCTTGGGACCTTTAGCGGGAGCAGATTGGTCGGGGAGCTGTTTTTT. Translated, it gives CSVLGTFSGSRLVGELFF.

The genes are TRBV7-9 and TRBJ1-2; TRBD1 might be the D (6 bases). V was clipped by 5 bases and J by 2 bases, with 12 bases between them. The germline V gene encodes CDR1 SEHNR and CDR2 FQNEAQ (reference sequence). The CDR3 sequence is 14 residues long. The CDR3 DNA is TGTGCCAGCAGCCCGACGGACAGAAACTATGGCTACACCTTC. This translates into CASSPTDRNYGYTF.

The chain links TRBV4-1 to TRBJ2-7, with 9 bases lining up with TRBD2. V was pared by 3 bases and J by 6 bases, with 9 bases of the junction left unmatched. This CDR3 is 15 amino acids long. CDR1 MGHRA and CDR2 YSYEKL come from the germline V gene. The CDR3: CASSQPAGGSAEQYF. The CDR3 nucleotides are TGCGCCAGCAGCCAGCCAGCGGGAGGCTCGGCCGAGCAGTACTTC.

CDR3 amino acids: CASSPSPSGSRNEQFF. In DNA form, the CDR3 reads TGTGCCAGCAGTCCCTCCCCTAGCGGGAGTCGAAATGAGCAGTTCTTC. This sequence joins TRBV27 and TRBJ2-1; TRBD2 aligns across 10 bases. V was pared by 5 bases and J by 7 bases, with 11 bases of the junction left unmatched. In germline, CDR1 is MNHEY, CDR2 SMNVEV (reference sequence). There are 16 residues in the CDR3.

V gene TRBV6-5 combines with J gene TRBJ2-7, with TRBD1 matching over 9 bases. The V gene's germline CDR1 is MNHEY and CDR2 SVGAGI. Trimming removed 6 bases from V and 6 bases from J; junction bases left unmatched: 9. The CDR3 is 14 amino acids. CDR3 residues: CASSLQGATAEQYF. The CDR3 DNA reads as TGTGCCAGCAGCCTACAGGGGGCGACGGCCGAGCAGTACTTC.

The chain has TRBV18 and TRBJ2-1, with 7 bases aligning to TRBD2. CDR1 and CDR2 from the germline V gene are KGHSH and LQKENI. V lost 3 bases to trimming and J lost 5 bases; unmatched junction nucleotides: 10. CDR3 length: 16 residues. The chain's CDR3 is CASSPERLADNNEQFF. The DNA for the CDR3 is TGTGCCAGCTCACCTGAACGGCTAGCGGATAACAATGAGCAGTTCTTC.

The CDR3 nucleotides are TGTGCCAGCAGCCCCCTAGGGCCTGAGCAGTTCTTC. This translates into CASSPLGPEQFF. V is TRBV7-8 and J is TRBJ2-1; D remains unclear. The CDR3 is 12 amino acids. Per the germline V gene, CDR1 is SGHVS and CDR2 is FQNEAQ. The V end was cut by 5 bases, the J end by 9 bases, with 11 bases between.

This sequence joins TRBV9 and TRBJ2-2; 8 nucleotides align to TRBD2. V dropped 3 bases and J dropped 3; count of bases not matched to a gene: 7. Germline-derived CDR1 and CDR2 are SGDLS and YYNGEE. This CDR3 has 16 residues. The CDR3 nucleotides read TGTGCCAGCAGCGCCCCAGCAGCGGGAGACACCGGGGAGCTGTTTTTT. It is translated as CASSAPAAGDTGELFF. Using reference TRBV9 and TRBJ2-2 for the parts outside the CDR3, the full variable domain is DSGVTQTPKHLITATGQRVTLRCSPRSGDLSVYWYQQSLDQGLQFLIQYYNGEERAKGNILERFSAQQFPDLHSELNLSSLELGDSALYFCASSAPAAGDTGELFFGEGSRLTVL.

The CDR3 spells CASTAGTGIYEQYF. The CDR3, as DNA: TGTGCCAGTACCGCCGGGACAGGGATCTACGAGCAGTACTTC. The chain combines TRBV19 with TRBJ2-7, with 9 bases identical to TRBD1. V was clipped by 7 bases and J by 3 bases; unmatched bases: 7. Per the germline V gene, CDR1 is LNHDA and CDR2 is SQIVND (reference sequence). The CDR3 has 14 amino acids.